This TCR beta chain comes out of a study of PD-L1 blockade in urothelial cancer. Study information: Study patients had been treated with 0 to 3 previous chemotherapy regimens.

Regarding time point: peripheral blood 6 weeks after treatment start. TCRdb keeps only in-frame clones here, not all; method: immunoSEQ multiplex PCR. The sample lists some 120,000 clones, about 89% seen once, with about 1.5% in the top ten. This sample comprised PBMCs, obtained around atezolizumab (anti-PD-L1) treatment. The clonotype was recovered from a man in his fifties or sixties with urothelial cancer.

The CDR3 spells CSARRASPLHF. The CDR3 DNA sequence: TGCAGTGCTAGGAGGGCCTCACCCCTCCACTTT. The gene calls are TRBV20-1 and TRBJ1-6; D gene ambiguous. The germline V and J ends were trimmed by 3 bases and 10 bases, with 7 bases remaining between them. CDR3 length: 11 amino acids. Per germline, CDR1 DFQATT and CDR2 SNEGSKA (reference sequence).